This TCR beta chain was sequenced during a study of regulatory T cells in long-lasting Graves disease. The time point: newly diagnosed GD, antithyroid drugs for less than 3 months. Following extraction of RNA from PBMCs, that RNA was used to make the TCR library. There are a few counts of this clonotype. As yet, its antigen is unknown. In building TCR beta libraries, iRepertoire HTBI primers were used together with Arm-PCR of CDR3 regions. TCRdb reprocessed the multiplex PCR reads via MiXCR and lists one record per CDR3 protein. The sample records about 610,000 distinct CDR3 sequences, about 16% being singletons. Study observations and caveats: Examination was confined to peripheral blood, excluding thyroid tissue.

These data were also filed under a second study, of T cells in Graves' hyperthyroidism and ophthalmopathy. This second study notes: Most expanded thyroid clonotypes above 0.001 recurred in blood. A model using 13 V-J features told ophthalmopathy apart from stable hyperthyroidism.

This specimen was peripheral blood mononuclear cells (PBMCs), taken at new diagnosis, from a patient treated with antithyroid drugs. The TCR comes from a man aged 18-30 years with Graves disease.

The CDR3 DNA sequence: TGTGCCAGCAGCTTAAATTTCTATGGCTACACCTTC. Amino acid sequence: CASSLNFYGYTF. The chain is built from TRBV7-2 and TRBJ1-2; D gene unclear. V lost 2 bases to trimming and J lost 4 bases, with 5 bases between them. The CDR3 sequence is 12 residues long. In germline, CDR1 is SGHTA, CDR2 FQGNSA.